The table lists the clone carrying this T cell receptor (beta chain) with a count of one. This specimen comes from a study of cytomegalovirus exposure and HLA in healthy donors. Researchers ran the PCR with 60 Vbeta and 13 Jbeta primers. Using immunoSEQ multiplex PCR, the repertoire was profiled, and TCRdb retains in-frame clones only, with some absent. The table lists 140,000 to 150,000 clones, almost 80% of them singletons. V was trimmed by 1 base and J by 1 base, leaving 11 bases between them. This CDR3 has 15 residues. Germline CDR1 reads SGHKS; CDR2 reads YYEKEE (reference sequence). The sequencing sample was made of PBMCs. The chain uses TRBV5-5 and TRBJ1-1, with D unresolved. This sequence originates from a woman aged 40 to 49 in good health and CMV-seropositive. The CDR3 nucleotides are TGTGCCAGCAGCTTGTGGCTGTCAAGGAACACTGAAGCTTTCTTT. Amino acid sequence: CASSLWLSRNTEAFF.